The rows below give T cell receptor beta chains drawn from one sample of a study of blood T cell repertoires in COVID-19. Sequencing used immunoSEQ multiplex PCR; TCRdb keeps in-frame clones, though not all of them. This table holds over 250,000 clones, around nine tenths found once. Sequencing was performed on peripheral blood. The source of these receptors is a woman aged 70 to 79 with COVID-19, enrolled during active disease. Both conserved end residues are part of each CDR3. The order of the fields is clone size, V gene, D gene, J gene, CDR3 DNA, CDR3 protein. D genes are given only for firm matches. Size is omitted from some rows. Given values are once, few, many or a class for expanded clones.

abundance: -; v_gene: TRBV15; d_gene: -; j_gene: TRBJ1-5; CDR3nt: TGTGCCACCAGCAGAGATCCCGGACACCGCTATAGCAATCAGCCCCAGCATTTT; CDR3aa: CATSRDPGHRYSNQPQHF
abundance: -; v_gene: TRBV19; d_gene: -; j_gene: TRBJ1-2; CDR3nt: TGTGCCAGTAGCCCAGGGTACGAGGATGGCTACACCTTC; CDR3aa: CASSPGYEDGYTF
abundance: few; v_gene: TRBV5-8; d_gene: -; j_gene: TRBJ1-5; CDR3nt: TGTGCCAGCAGCTTGGGAATCAGGGGACAGCCCCAGCATTTT; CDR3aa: CASSLGIRGQPQHF
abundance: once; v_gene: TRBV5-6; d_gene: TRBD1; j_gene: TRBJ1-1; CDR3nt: TGTGCCAGCAGCTTCGGGACAGGGGATACTGAAGCTTTCTTT; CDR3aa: CASSFGTGDTEAFF
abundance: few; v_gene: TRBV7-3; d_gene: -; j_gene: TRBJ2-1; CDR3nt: TGTGCCAGCAGCCCAATCCCGACAGAAAACAATGAGCAGTTCTTC; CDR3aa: CASSPIPTENNEQFF
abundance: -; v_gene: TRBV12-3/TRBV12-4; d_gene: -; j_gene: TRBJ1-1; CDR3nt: TGTGCCAGCACCCTCGCCCAGGGGCCTGAAGCTTTCTTT; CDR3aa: CASTLAQGPEAFF
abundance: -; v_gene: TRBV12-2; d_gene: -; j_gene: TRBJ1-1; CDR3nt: TGTGCAAGTCGCTTAGGGGAGGGGAAAAGGACTGAAGCTTTCTTT; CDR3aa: CASRLGEGKRTEAFF
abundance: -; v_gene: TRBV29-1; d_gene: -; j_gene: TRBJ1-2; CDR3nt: TGCAGCGTTGTCGGCGGATCTAACTATGGCTACACCTTC; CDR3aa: CSVVGGSNYGYTF
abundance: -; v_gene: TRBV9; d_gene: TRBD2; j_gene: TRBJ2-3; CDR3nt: TGTGCCAGCAGCGAGGACCCCCTTTTGCGGGGGATAGATACGCAGTATTTT; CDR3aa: CASSEDPLLRGIDTQYF
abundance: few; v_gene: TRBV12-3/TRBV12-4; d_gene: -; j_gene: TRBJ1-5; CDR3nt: TGTGCCAGCAGTCGGTTTGACAATCAGCCCCAGCATTTT; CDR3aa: CASSRFDNQPQHF
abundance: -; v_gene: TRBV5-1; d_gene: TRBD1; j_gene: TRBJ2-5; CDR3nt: TGCGCCAGCAGCCCTAACCTACAGGGGTTGGAGACCCAGTACTTC; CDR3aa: CASSPNLQGLETQYF
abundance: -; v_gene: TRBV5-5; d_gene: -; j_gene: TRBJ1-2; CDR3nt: TGTGCCAGCAGCGGGGCAGGGGTGCTCTATGGCTACACCTTC; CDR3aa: CASSGAGVLYGYTF
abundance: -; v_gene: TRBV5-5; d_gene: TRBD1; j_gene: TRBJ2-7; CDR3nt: TGTGCCAGCAGCTTGGAGGGACAGTTCTACGAGCAGTACTTC; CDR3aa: CASSLEGQFYEQYF
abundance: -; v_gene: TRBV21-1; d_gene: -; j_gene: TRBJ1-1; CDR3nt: TGTGCCAGCAGCAATACGGGACAGACCACTGAAGCTTTCTTT; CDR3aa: CASSNTGQTTEAFF
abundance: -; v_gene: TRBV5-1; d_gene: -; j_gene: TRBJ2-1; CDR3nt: TGCGCCAGCAGCCCGCAACAGGGCCTAGAGCAGTTCTTC; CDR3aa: CASSPQQGLEQFF
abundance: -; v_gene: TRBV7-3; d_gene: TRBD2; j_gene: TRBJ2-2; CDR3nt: TGTGCCAGCAGCTTCCCGGGGGGTTCCACCGGGGAGCTGTTTTTT; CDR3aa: CASSFPGGSTGELFF
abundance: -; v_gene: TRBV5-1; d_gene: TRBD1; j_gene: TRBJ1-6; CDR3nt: TGCGCCAGCAGCTTTTTAACAGGGGATACCGGCAATTCACCCCTCCACTTT; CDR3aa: CASSFLTGDTGNSPLHF
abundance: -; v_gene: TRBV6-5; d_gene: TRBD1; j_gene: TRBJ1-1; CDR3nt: TGTGCCAGCATTGTCGGGACAGGGAACACTGAAGCTTTCTTT; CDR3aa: CASIVGTGNTEAFF
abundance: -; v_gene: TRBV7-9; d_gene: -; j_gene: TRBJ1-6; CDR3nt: TGTGCCAGCAGCTCCGGACAACTGAGCTCCTATAATTCACCCCTCCACTTT; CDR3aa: CASSSGQLSSYNSPLHF
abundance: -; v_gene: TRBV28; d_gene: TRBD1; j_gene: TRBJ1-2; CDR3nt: TGTGCCAGCAGTTTGGGCGGACAGGGGGCGAGCTATGGCTACACCTTC; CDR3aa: CASSLGGQGASYGYTF
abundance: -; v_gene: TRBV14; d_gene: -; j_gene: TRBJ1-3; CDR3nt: TGTGCCAGCAGCCATTCTACAGGGAAGCGAAACACCATATATTTT; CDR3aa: CASSHSTGKRNTIYF
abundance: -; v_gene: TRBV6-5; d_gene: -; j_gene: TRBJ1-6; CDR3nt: TGTGCCAGCAGCTTAGGGGGGGGTAATTCACCCCTCCACTTT; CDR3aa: CASSLGGGNSPLHF
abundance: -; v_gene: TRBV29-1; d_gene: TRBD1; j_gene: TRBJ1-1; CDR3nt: TGCAGCGTAAAGAAGGGGGCAAACACTGAAGCTTTCTTT; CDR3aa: CSVKKGANTEAFF
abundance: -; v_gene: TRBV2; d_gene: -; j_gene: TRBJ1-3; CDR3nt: TGTGCCAGCGCTCTGGCGGAGGGGAGCTCTGGAAACACCATATATTTT; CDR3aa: CASALAEGSSGNTIYF
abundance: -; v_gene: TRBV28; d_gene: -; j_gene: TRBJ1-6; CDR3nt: TGTGCCAGCGGGCCTCGGGGGGGAGGTAATTCACCCCTCCACTTT; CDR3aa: CASGPRGGGNSPLHF
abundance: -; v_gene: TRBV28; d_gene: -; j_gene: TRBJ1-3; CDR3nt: TGTGCCAGCAGTCCTCCCGGACTGTCCTCTGGAAACACCATATATTTT; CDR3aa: CASSPPGLSSGNTIYF
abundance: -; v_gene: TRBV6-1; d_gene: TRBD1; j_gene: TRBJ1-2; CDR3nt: TGTGCCAGCAGTGAACATTGGCAGGGGGACTATGGCTACACCTTC; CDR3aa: CASSEHWQGDYGYTF
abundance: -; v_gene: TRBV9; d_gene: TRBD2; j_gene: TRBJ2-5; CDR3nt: TGTGCCAGCAGCGTAGCGGGGGGAGAGACCCAGTACTTC; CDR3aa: CASSVAGGETQYF
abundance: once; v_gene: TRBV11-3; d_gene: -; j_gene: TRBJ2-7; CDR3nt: TGTGCCAGCAGCTTAGATGCGGGGCCGGGCTACGAGCAGTACTTC; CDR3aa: CASSLDAGPGYEQYF
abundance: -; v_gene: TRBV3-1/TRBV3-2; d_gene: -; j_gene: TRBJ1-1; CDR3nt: TGTGCCAGCAGCCCCCCCGTGACAGGATACACTGAAGCTTTCTTT; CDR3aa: CASSPPVTGYTEAFF
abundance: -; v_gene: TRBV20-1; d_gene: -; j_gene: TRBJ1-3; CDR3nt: TGCAGTGCTACTGACCCGACAGGTGGAAACACCATATATTTT; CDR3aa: CSATDPTGGNTIYF
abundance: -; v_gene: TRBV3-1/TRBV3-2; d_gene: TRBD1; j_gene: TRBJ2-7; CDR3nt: TGTGCCAGCAGCCACGCAGACAGGGCCTCCTACGAGCAGTACTTC; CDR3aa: CASSHADRASYEQYF
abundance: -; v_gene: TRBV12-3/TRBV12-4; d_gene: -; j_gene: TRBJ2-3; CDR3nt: TGTGCCAGCAGTTACAGGGAAGATACGCAGTATTTT; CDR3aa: CASSYREDTQYF
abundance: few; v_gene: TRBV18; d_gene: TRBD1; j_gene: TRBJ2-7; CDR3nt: TGTGCCAGCTCACCACGACAGGGCGAGCAGTACTTC; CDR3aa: CASSPRQGEQYF
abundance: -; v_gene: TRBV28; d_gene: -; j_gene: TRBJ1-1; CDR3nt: TGTGCCAGCAGTCAGGGAGGCGGCACTGAAGCTTTCTTT; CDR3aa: CASSQGGGTEAFF
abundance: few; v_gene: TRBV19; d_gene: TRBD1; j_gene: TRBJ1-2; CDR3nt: TGTGCCAGTAGTCCCTGGGACAGAGGGGGCTATGGCTACACCTTC; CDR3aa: CASSPWDRGGYGYTF
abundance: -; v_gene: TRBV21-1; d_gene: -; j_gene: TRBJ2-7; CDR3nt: TGTGCCAGCAAGACGGCGGGCTTCTCCTACGAGCAGTACTTC; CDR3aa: CASKTAGFSYEQYF
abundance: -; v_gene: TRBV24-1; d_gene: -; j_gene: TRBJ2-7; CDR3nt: TGTGCCACCAGTGAGGGGACTTCGGTCTACGAGCAGTACTTC; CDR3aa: CATSEGTSVYEQYF
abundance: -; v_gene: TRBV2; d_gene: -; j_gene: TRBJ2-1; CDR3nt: TGTGCCAGCAGCTTAGAGGCGGGTACCTACAATGAGCAGTTCTTC; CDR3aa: CASSLEAGTYNEQFF
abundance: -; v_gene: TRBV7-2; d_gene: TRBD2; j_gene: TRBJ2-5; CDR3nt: TGTGCCAGCAGCTTACGGGGGGGGACCCAGTACTTC; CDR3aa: CASSLRGGTQYF